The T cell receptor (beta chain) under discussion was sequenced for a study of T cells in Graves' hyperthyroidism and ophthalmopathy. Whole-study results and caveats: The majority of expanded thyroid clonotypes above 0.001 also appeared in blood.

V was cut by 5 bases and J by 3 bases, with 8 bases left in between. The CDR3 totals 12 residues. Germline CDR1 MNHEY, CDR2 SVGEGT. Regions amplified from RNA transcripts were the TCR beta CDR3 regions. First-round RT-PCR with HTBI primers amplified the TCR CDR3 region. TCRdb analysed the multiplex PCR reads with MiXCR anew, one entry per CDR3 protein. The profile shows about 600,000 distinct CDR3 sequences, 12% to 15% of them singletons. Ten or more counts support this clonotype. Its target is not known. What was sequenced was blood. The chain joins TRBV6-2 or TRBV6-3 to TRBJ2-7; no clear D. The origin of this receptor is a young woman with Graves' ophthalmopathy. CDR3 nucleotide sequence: TGTGCCAGCAGTAGACAAGTCTACGAGCAGTACTTC. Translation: CASSRQVYEQYF.